The clone carrying this TCR beta chain was seen many times. Its antigen is not known. The time point here: sample taken at primary tumor resection. With V trimmed by 1 base and J by 6 bases, 7 bases remained unmatched. The V gene's germline CDR1 is SGHVS and CDR2 FQNEAQ. The CDR3 runs to 17 residues. This entry belongs to a study of spatial heterogeneity in lung cancer. TCRdb reanalysed the 5' RACE reads using MiXCR and keeps one entry per CDR3 protein. The table includes some 100,000 distinct CDR3 sequences, 3.5% to 5% detected once. Study-wide points: Tumors with more nonsynonymous mutations had more expanded intratumoral alpha and beta TCRs.

This sequence was found in a male donor with early-stage non-small cell lung cancer. The chain joins TRBV7-8 to TRBJ2-3; 13 bases are a match to TRBD2. The sample here was lung tumor tissue, taken at surgery. The CDR3 nucleotides read TGTGCCAGCAGCTTAGGGGTTCGACTAGCGGGGGGTGATACGCAGTATTTT. Translating gives CASSLGVRLAGGDTQYF.